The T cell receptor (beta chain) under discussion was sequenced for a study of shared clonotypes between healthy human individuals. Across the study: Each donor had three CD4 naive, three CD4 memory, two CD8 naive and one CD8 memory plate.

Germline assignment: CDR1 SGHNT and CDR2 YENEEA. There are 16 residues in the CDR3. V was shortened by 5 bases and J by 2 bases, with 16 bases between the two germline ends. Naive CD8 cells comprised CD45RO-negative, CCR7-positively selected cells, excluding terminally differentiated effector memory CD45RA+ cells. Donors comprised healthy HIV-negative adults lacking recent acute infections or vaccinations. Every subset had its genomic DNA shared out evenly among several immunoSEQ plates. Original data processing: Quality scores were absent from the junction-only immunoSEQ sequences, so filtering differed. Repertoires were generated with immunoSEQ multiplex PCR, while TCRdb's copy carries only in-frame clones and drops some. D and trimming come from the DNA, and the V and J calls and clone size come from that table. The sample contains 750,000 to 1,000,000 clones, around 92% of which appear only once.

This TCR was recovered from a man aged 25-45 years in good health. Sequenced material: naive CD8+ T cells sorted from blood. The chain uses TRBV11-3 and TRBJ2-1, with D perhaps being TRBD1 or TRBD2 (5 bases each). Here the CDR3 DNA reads TGTGCCAGCAGCCGTAGTTTGGGGCGGGCCTACAATGAGCAGTTCTTC. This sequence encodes CASSRSLGRAYNEQFF.